The clone carrying this TCR beta chain turned up a few times. The sample belongs to a study of CD8+CD57+ T cells in acquired aplastic anemia. Across the study: The DNA of sorted CD4+ and CD8+ cells averaged roughly 3.2 ug. Healthy donors yielded 9.5 million to 11 million CD4+ cell reads on average.

The CDR3 contains 14 residues. Trimming stripped 10 bases from V and 4 bases from J, with 19 bases between. Germline V gene lookup returns CDR1 ENHRY and CDR2 SYGVKD. CDR3 and TCR beta VDJ profiling relied on a genomic DNA template. TCRdb recomputed calls from the reads with MiXCR, one row per CDR3 protein. The sample consists of some 170,000 distinct CDR3 sequences, about 48% of them appearing once. The sequence was collected from a human donor in good health. The J gene is TRBJ1-2, the V gene TRBV10-3, with D maybe TRBD1 (5 bases). The source material was sorted CD4+, CD8+, or CD8+CD57+ T cells (not recorded which) from PBMCs. This CDR3 is CATATAGGIYGYTF. In nucleotides, the CDR3 is TGTGCCACCGCGACAGCCGGGGGTATCTATGGCTACACCTTC.